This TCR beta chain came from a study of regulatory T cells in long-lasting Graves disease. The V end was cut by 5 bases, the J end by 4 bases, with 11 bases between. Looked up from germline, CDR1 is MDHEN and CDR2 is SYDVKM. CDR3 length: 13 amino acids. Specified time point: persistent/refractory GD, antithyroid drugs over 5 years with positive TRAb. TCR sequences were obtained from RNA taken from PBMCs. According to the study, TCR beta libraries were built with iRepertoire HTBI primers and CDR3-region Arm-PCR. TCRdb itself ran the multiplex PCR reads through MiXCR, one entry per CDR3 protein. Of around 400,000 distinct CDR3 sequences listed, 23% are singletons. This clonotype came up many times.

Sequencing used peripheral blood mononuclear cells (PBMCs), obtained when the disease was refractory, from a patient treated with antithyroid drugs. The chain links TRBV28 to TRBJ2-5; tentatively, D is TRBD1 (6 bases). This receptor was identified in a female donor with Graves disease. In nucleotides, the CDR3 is TGTGCCAGCAGTACAGGGTTCCGAGAGACCCAGTACTTC. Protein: CASSTGFRETQYF. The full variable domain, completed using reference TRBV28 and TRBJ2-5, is DVKVTQSSRYLVKRTGEKVFLECVQDMDHENMFWYRQDPGLGLRLIYFSYDVKMKEKGDIPEGYSVSREKKERFSLILESASTNQTSMYLCASSTGFRETQYFGPGTRLLVL.